Presented here are 4 T cell receptor beta chains from one specimen sequenced in a study of technical replicates of blood from a handful of donors. TCRdb keeps only in-frame clones here, not all; method: immunoSEQ multiplex PCR. The data hold 53,000 or so clones, with about 86% observed a single time. Sequences were obtained from PBMCs. These receptors came from a human donor in good health. Some clones in this sample may be carry-over from other donors' samples.

The V and J genes are TRBV4-3 and TRBJ2-3; perhaps TRBD1 as D (6 bases). Trimming removed 1 base from V and 4 bases from J, with 15 bases in between. The CDR3 spans 16 residues. From germline, CDR1 is LGHNA and CDR2 YSLEER. Here the CDR3 reads CASSQALGAWADTQYF. CDR3 bases: TGCGCCAGCAGCCAAGCCTTGGGGGCTTGGGCAGATACGCAGTATTTT.

The chain has TRBV7-3 and TRBJ2-1, with 9 positions matching TRBD1. Looked up from germline, CDR1 is SGHTA and CDR2 is FQGTGA. The CDR3 spans 15 residues. With 5 bases clipped from V and 7 bases from J, the junction kept 9 bases outside the gene matches. The CDR3 DNA reads as TGTGCCAGCAGCCCGATGGGACAGGGTACGAATGAGCAGTTCTTC. It translates to CASSPMGQGTNEQFF.

The rearrangement joins TRBV6-5 to TRBJ2-1, with 9 bases lining up with TRBD1. Germline V gene lookup returns CDR1 MNHEY and CDR2 SVGAGI. The CDR3 covers 15 residues. Unmatched junction bases numbered 11, after V lost 6 bases and J lost 8 bases. The CDR3 reads CASRRLGQGGDEQFF. In DNA, the CDR3 is TGTGCCAGCAGGCGGCTGGGACAGGGAGGCGATGAGCAGTTCTTC.

This sequence joins TRBV4-1 and TRBJ2-7; D might be TRBD1 (5 bases). V lost 4 bases, J lost 0 bases, and 10 bases lay in between. CDR3 length equals 14 residues. Germline V gene sequence: CDR1 MGHRA, CDR2 YSYEKL. The CDR3 coding sequence is TGCGCCAGCAGCCGCGACAGTAGCTCCTACGAGCAGTACTTC. It translates to CASSRDSSSYEQYF.